This T cell receptor (beta chain) stems from a study of blood T cell repertoires in COVID-19. The overall study: The United States, Italy and Spain were the sources of the acute and convalescent COVID-19 samples. The cDNA or gDNA used as material had been derived from T cells, B-cell-depleted T cells, or PBMCs.

Per the original methods: Scientists estimated how many nucleated cells there were by amplifying reference gene primers. The repertoire was sequenced with immunoSEQ multiplex PCR; TCRdb's copy has only in-frame clones and lacks some. For V, J and clone size, that table is used; D and trimming come from the DNA. Seen here are tens of thousands of clones, roughly 90% observed once, and the top ten hold about 1.8%. Looked up from germline, CDR1 is KGHDR and CDR2 is SFDVKD. The germline V and J ends were trimmed by 4 bases and 1 base, with 12 bases remaining between them. This CDR3 is 15 amino acids long.

This sequence was found in a man in his sixties with acute or convalescent COVID-19. Sequenced material: peripheral blood. The chain carries TRBV24-1 and TRBJ2-5; tentative D call: TRBD1 (6 bases). CDR3 protein: CATSDLGTPQETQYF. In nucleotides, the CDR3 is TGTGCCACCAGTGACCTCGGGACACCCCAAGAGACCCAGTACTTC.